These 21 T cell receptor beta chains originate from one sample sequenced in a study of shared clonotypes between healthy human individuals. Assay used: immunoSEQ multiplex PCR; TCRdb lists only in-frame clones, some missing. The top ten hold more than 20% of the sample, which has about 820,000 clones, more than 85% seen once. CD8 cells classed as naive were CD45RO-negative and positively selected for CCR7, excluding terminally differentiated effector memory CD45RA+ cells. Source material: naive CD8+ T cells sorted from blood. These receptors were obtained from a man aged 25 to 45 in good health.

V gene TRBV28 combines with J gene TRBJ2-7; TRBD1 is a possible D gene (6 bases). This CDR3 contains 13 residues. The germline V and J ends were trimmed by 4 bases and 3 bases, with 10 bases remaining between them. Germline lookup yields CDR1 MDHEN and CDR2 SYDVKM. DNA of the CDR3: TGTGCCAGCAGTTCGGGACATGGCTACGAGCAGTACTTC. Protein product: CASSSGHGYEQYF.

The CDR3 coding sequence is TGTGCCAGGGAGCGAGGGCTATTTGCCTACGAGCAGTACTTC. Translated: CARERGLFAYEQYF. The gene calls are TRBV25-1 and TRBJ2-7; D possibly corresponds to TRBD2 (5 bases). Germline-derived CDR1 and CDR2 are MGHDK and SYGVNS. This CDR3 has 14 residues. V was trimmed by 9 bases and J by 2 bases, leaving 17 bases between them.

The J gene is TRBJ1-2, the V gene TRBV7-2; 8 bases are a match to TRBD1. The CDR3 is 13 amino acids. Per germline, CDR1 SGHTA and CDR2 FQGNSA. V lost 4 bases, J lost 6 bases, and 4 bases stayed unmatched. The chain's CDR3 is CASSYHRGDGYTF. The CDR3 nucleotides read TGTGCCAGCAGCTACCACAGGGGGGATGGCTACACCTTC.

This rearrangement joins TRBV5-1 to TRBJ1-1, with TRBD1 matching 7 bases. Per the germline V gene, CDR1 is SGHRS and CDR2 is YFSETQ. This CDR3 is built from 15 residues. V shed 0 bases and J 11 bases; nucleotides not matched to a gene: 13. The CDR3 DNA follows: TGCGCCAGCAGCTTGGAGGCAGGGGGTATGGCGGGCGCTTTCTTT. Its translation is CASSLEAGGMAGAFF.

V usage is TRBV6-6 and J usage is TRBJ2-5, with D possibly TRBD1 on 6 matching bases. Per germline, CDR1 MNHNY and CDR2 SVGAGI (reference sequence). The V gene lost 2 bases and the J gene lost 1 base, with 14 bases spanning the gap. The CDR3 contains 16 residues. CDR3 amino acids: CASSYATEGVQETQYF. CDR3 DNA sequence: TGTGCCAGCAGTTACGCTACAGAGGGGGTCCAAGAGACCCAGTACTTC.

On this clone itself: Other DNA sequences in the same sample also yield this CDR3. This sequence joins TRBV29-1 and TRBJ1-1; D perhaps matches TRBD1 (5 bases). CDR3 size: 12 residues. V lost 5 bases and J lost 1, with 8 bases in between. From germline, CDR1 is SQVTM and CDR2 ANQGSEA. CDR3 bases: TGCAGCGTTACAGGATCGAACACTGAAGCTTTCTTT. Protein product: CSVTGSNTEAFF.

The chain combines TRBV7-9 with TRBJ2-3; D call uncertain. CDR3 length: 15 residues. Germline loops: CDR1 SEHNR, CDR2 FQNEAQ (reference sequence). With 2 bases removed from V and 7 bases from J, the gap between germline ends came to 16 bases. The CDR3 is CASSLPTRGAHTQYF. Written as DNA, the CDR3 is TGTGCCAGCAGCTTACCGACAAGAGGAGCACATACGCAGTATTTT.

The chain joins TRBV6-1 to TRBJ2-5; TRBD2 is a possible D gene (6 bases). Germline-derived CDR1 and CDR2 are MNHNS and SASEGT. The CDR3 covers 14 residues. Trimming stripped 5 bases from V and 1 base from J, with 11 bases between. CDR3 sequence reads: CASSTQGLQETQYF. Here the CDR3 DNA reads TGTGCCAGCAGTACTCAGGGACTCCAAGAGACCCAGTACTTC.

V gene TRBV11-2 combines with J gene TRBJ2-1; D is possibly TRBD1 (5 bases). CDR1 and CDR2 (germline): SGHAT, FQNNGV. The CDR3 is 13 residues long. V dropped 4 bases and J dropped 6 bases, with 10 bases sitting between them. CDR3 DNA: TGTGCCAGCAGCTACCGACAGATCAATGAGCAGTTCTTC. Amino acid sequence: CASSYRQINEQFF.

The rearrangement uses TRBV28 and TRBJ2-2; 12 positions match TRBD2. CDR1 and CDR2 from the germline V gene are MDHEN and SYDVKM. The J segment lost 4 bases and the V segment lost 4 bases, leaving 7 bases of the junction unmatched. This CDR3 is built from 17 residues. The CDR3 region has the DNA TGTGCCAGCAGTTCAGCTAGCGGGAGGGCGGGCACCGGGGAGCTGTTTTTT. Residues: CASSSASGRAGTGELFF.

This chain joins TRBV19 and TRBJ1-1, with a possible D match to TRBD1 (5 bases). The CDR3 extends over 15 amino acids. Per the germline V gene, CDR1 is LNHDA and CDR2 is SQIVND (reference sequence). Trimming shortened V by 4 bases and J by 1 base, and 13 bases separated the two germline ends. CDR3 sequence reads: CASSTGPGTNTEAFF. CDR3 coding DNA: TGTGCCAGTAGTACGGGACCGGGAACGAACACTGAAGCTTTCTTT.

This clone was recorded a few times. This sequence joins TRBV6-6 and TRBJ1-5; D is unclear. Trimming cost V 4 bases and J 3 bases, with 10 bases left between them. Germline values: CDR1 MNHNY, CDR2 SVGAGI (reference sequence). This CDR3 is 14 amino acids long. The CDR3 sequence is CASSLIPNNQPQHF. CDR3 DNA: TGTGCCAGCAGTTTAATCCCGAACAATCAGCCCCAGCATTTT.

The chain has TRBV5-6 and TRBJ2-7, with 14 bases aligning to TRBD2. The V and J ends lost 4 bases and 1 base, in that order; junction bases with no gene match: 10. The CDR3 is 18 residues long. Germline values: CDR1 SGHDT, CDR2 YYEEEE. CDR3 in amino acids: CASSAARGLAGESYEQYF. The CDR3 DNA follows: TGTGCCAGCAGCGCCGCGCGGGGACTAGCGGGAGAGTCCTACGAGCAGTACTTC. The full variable domain, rest sourced from reference TRBV5-6 and TRBJ2-7, is DAGVTQSPTHLIKTRGQQVTLRCSPKSGHDTVSWYQQALGQGPQFIFQYYEEEERQRGNFPDRFSGHQFPNYSSELNVNALLLGDSALYLCASSAARGLAGESYEQYFGPGTRLTVT.

The rearrangement uses TRBV19 and TRBJ2-7; D is perhaps TRBD1 or TRBD2 (6 bases each). This CDR3 contains 13 residues. V lost 9 bases, J lost 2 bases, and 14 bases lay in between. The germline V gene encodes CDR1 LNHDA and CDR2 SQIVND (reference sequence). The CDR3 loop reads CASRGQNPYEQYF. The CDR3 region has the DNA TGTGCCAGCCGGGGGCAGAACCCCTACGAGCAGTACTTC.

The rearrangement uses TRBV7-6 and TRBJ2-1; D not certain. The CDR3 loop spans 16 amino acids. Germline CDR1 is SGHVS and CDR2 is FNYEAQ. V was clipped by 1 base and J by 0 bases, with 10 bases between them. CDR3 DNA: TGTGCCAGCAGCTTAGGGATACTGAGCTCCTACAATGAGCAGTTCTTC. Its translation: CASSLGILSSYNEQFF.

This CDR3 is CASSLVLGTTGELFF. The CDR3 coding sequence is TGTGCCAGCAGCTTAGTTCTGGGGACCACCGGGGAGCTGTTTTTT. The genes are TRBV7-9 and TRBJ2-2; D tentatively fits TRBD1 or TRBD2 (5 bases each). V was cut by 1 base and J by 4 bases, with 10 bases left in between. Germline V CDR1 and CDR2: SEHNR, FQNEAQ (reference sequence). The CDR3 runs to 15 residues.

V usage is TRBV12-2 and J usage is TRBJ2-7; the D call of TRBD1 is as the table states it, not checked on the DNA. TRBV12-2 is a pseudogene segment. CDR3 length: 21 amino acids. CDR3 amino acids: CASRLVLRRDRESSPEDEQYF. CDR3 nucleotides: TGTGCAAGTCGCTTAGTTCTTAGGAGGGACAGGGAGTCGTCCCCGGAGGACGAGCAGTACTTC.

The V call is TRBV27, the J call TRBJ2-1, with TRBD2 identical over 13 bases. CDR1 is MNHEY and CDR2 is SMNVEV in the germline V gene (reference sequence). This CDR3 is 19 amino acids long. Trimming cost V 5 bases and J 6 bases; bases outside gene matches: 16. This chain's CDR3 is CASSPGLAGEFFFGNEQFF. The CDR3 bases are TGTGCCAGCAGTCCCGGACTAGCGGGAGAATTTTTTTTTGGCAATGAGCAGTTCTTC.

This clone was seen a single time. A junction boundary mismatches the germline segment, possibly from a read error. The gene calls are TRBV25-1 and TRBJ1-1, with a possible D match to TRBD1 (5 bases). Germline V gives CDR1 MGHDK, CDR2 SYGVNS. The CDR3 has 11 amino acids. The CDR3: CASTKGTDAFF. The CDR3 nucleotides read TGTGCCAGCACGAAAGGGACTGACGCTTTCTTT.

CDR3 residues: CASSLEASGYNEQFF. CDR3 nucleotide sequence: TGTGCCAGCAGCTTAGAGGCTAGCGGATACAATGAGCAGTTCTTC. V gene TRBV11-2 combines with J gene TRBJ2-1; 7 bases map to TRBD2. The germline gives CDR1 SGHAT, CDR2 FQNNGV. The V gene end was trimmed by 0 bases and the J gene end by 4 bases; junction bases not matched to a gene: 3. This CDR3 has 15 amino acids.

The gene calls are TRBV7-9 and TRBJ2-7, with D perhaps matching TRBD2 (5 bases). Germline CDR1 and CDR2: SEHNR and FQNEAQ (reference sequence). The germline V and J ends were trimmed by 0 bases and 8 bases, with 8 bases remaining between them. This CDR3 comprises 12 residues. In DNA, the CDR3 is TGTGCCAGCAGCTTAGCGGGAGAGCAGCAGTACTTC. As protein: CASSLAGEQQYF.